This TCR beta chain is from a study of T cells in Graves' hyperthyroidism and ophthalmopathy. Findings and limits, study-wide: The model's output predicted ophthalmopathy at a median of 6.5 months prior to onset.

Together with thyroid ultrasound, orbital computed tomography, serum thyroxine and TRAb, clinical symptoms were used for diagnoses. Sampled blood dates from first hyperthyroidism diagnosis, and it precedes any ophthalmopathy symptoms. RNA transcripts gave rise to amplified TCR beta CDR3 regions. Carried out on the TCR CDR3, a first-round RT-PCR used the HTBI primer set. TCRdb reanalysed the multiplex PCR reads using MiXCR and keeps one entry per CDR3 protein. The repertoire holds under 200,000 distinct CDR3 sequences, about 9.4% seen once, with roughly a fifth in the top ten. The CDR3 spans 15 residues. V was clipped by 5 bases and J by 4 bases, with 16 bases between them. CDR1 and CDR2 from the germline V gene are SGHAT and FQDESV (reference sequence). This clonotype appeared many times. Its antigen is unknown.

The receptor was derived from a woman aged 18 to 35 with Graves' hyperthyroidism that later progressed to Graves' ophthalmopathy. The chain uses TRBV11-1 and TRBJ2-3; D gene uncertain. Sample: blood. The CDR3 region has the DNA TGTGCCAGCAGCCGCCTTTCGGTGGCCGCAGATACGCAGTATTTT. Translation gives CASSRLSVAADTQYF.